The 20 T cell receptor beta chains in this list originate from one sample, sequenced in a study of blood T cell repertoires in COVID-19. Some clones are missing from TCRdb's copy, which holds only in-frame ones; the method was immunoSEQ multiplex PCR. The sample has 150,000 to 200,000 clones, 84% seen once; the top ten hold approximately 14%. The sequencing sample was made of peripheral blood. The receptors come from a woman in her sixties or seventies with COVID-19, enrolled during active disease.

CDR3 in amino acids: CASSQDHGVQGIDQETQYF. The CDR3, as DNA: TGCGCCAGCAGCCAAGATCACGGGGTTCAGGGGATAGACCAAGAGACCCAGTACTTC. The rearrangement uses TRBV4-1 and TRBJ2-5, with D possibly matching TRBD1 (6 bases). V was shortened by 0 bases and J by 0 bases, with 20 bases between the two germline ends. Germline-derived CDR1 and CDR2 are MGHRA and YSYEKL. CDR3 length: 19 amino acids.

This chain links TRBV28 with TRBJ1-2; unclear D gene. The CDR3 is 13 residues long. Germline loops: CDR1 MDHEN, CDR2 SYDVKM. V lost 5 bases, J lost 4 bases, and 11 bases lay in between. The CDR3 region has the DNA TGTGCCAGCAGTATGCGGTGGGTCTATGGCTACACCTTC. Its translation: CASSMRWVYGYTF.

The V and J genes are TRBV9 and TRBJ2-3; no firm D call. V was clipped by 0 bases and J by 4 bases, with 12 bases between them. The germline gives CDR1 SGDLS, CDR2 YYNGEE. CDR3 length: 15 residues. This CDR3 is CASSVVAGEADTQYF. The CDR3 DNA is TGTGCCAGCAGCGTAGTAGCTGGAGAAGCAGATACGCAGTATTTT. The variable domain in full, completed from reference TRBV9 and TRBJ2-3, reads DSGVTQTPKHLITATGQRVTLRCSPRSGDLSVYWYQQSLDQGLQFLIQYYNGEERAKGNILERFSAQQFPDLHSELNLSSLELGDSALYFCASSVVAGEADTQYFGPGTRLTVL.

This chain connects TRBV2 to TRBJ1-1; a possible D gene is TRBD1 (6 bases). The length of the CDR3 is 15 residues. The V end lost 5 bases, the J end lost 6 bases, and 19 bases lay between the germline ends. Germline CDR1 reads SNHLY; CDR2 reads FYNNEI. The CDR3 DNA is TGTGCCAGCAGTTTTTACGGGACAACACACTCTGAAGCTTTCTTT. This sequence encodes CASSFYGTTHSEAFF. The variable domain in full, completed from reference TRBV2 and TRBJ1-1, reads EPEVTQTPSHQVTQMGQEVILRCVPISNHLYFYWYRQILGQKVEFLVSFYNNEISEKSEIFDDQFSVERPDGSNFTLKIRSTKLEDSAMYFCASSFYGTTHSEAFFGQGTRLTVV.

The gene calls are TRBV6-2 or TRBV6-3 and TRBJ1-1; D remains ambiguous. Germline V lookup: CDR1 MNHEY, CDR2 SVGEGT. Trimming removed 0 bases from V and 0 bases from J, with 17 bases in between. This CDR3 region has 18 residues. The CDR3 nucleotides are TGTGCCAGCAGTTACTCCGGAGGGTCGGGGTACATGAACACTGAAGCTTTCTTT. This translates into CASSYSGGSGYMNTEAFF.

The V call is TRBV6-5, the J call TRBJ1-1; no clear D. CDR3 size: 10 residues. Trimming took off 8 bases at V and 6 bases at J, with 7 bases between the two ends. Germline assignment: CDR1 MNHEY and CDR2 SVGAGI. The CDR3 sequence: CASLSSEAFF. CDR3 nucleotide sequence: TGTGCCAGCCTCTCTTCTGAAGCTTTCTTT.

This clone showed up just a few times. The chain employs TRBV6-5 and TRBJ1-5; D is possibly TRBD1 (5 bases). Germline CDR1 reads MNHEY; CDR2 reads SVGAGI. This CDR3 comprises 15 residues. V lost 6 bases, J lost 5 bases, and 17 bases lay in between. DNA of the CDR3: TGTGCCAGCAGGGGGATGGCAGGGCCGGATCAGCCCCAGCATTTT. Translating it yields CASRGMAGPDQPQHF.

The CDR3 nucleotides read TGTGCCAGCAGAGGGGGGGCCGAACATAATGAGCAGTTCTTC. Translation: CASRGGAEHNEQFF. The chain carries TRBV6-6 and TRBJ2-1; a possible D gene is TRBD2 (7 bases). CDR1 MNHNY and CDR2 SVGAGI come from the germline V gene (reference sequence). There are 14 residues in the CDR3. V lost 6 bases and J lost 7, with 16 bases in between.

The CDR3 coding sequence is TGTGCCAGCAGCTCCTTAAACAATGAGCAGTTCTTC. Amino acids: CASSSLNNEQFF. This rearrangement joins TRBV7-6 to TRBJ2-1; no firm D call. The CDR3 covers 12 residues. From germline, CDR1 is SGHVS and CDR2 FNYEAQ. V gave up 4 bases and J gave up 5 bases, with 6 bases separating them.

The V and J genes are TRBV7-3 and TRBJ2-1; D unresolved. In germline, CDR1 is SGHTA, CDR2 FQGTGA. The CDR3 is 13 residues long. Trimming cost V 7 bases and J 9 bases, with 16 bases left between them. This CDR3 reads CASTLSATGEQFF. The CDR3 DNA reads TGTGCCAGCACGTTGAGCGCCACGGGTGAGCAGTTCTTC.

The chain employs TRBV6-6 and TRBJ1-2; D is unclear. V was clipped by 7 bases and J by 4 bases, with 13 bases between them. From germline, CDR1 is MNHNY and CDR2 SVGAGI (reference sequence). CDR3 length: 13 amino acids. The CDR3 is CASTQVDTYGYTF. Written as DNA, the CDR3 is TGTGCCAGCACCCAGGTTGACACCTATGGCTACACCTTC.

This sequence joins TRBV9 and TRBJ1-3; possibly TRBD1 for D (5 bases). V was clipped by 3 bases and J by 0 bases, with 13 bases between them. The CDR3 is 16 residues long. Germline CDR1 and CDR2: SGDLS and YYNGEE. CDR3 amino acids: CASSDGHRPSGNTIYF. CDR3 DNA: TGTGCCAGCAGCGACGGACATCGGCCCTCTGGAAACACCATATATTTT.

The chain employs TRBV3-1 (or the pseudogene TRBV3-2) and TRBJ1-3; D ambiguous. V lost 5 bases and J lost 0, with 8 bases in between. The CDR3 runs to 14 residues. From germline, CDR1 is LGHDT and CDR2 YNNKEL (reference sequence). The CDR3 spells CASSKGSSGNTIYF. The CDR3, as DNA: TGTGCCAGCAGCAAAGGGAGCTCTGGAAACACCATATATTTT.

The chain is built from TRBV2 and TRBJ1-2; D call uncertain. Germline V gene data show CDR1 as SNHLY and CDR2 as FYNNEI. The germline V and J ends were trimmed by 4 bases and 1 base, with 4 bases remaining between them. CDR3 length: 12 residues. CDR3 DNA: TGTGCCAGCAGTGGAGGTAACTATGGCTACACCTTC. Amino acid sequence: CASSGGNYGYTF.

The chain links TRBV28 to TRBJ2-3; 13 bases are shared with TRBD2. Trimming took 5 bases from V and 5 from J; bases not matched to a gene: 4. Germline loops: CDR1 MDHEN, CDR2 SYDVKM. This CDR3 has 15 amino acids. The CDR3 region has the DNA TGTGCCAGCAGTACTAGCGGGAGGGCAAAAGATACGCAGTATTTT. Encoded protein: CASSTSGRAKDTQYF. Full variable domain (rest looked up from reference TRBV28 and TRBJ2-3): DVKVTQSSRYLVKRTGEKVFLECVQDMDHENMFWYRQDPGLGLRLIYFSYDVKMKEKGDIPEGYSVSREKKERFSLILESASTNQTSMYLCASSTSGRAKDTQYFGPGTRLTVL.

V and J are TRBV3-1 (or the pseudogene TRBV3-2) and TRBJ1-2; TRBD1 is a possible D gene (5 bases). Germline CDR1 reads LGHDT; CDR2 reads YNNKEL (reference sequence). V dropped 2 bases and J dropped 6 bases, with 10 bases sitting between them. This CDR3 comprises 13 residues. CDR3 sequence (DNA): TGTGCCAGCAGCCAATTAAGGGGTAATGGCTACACCTTC. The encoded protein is CASSQLRGNGYTF.

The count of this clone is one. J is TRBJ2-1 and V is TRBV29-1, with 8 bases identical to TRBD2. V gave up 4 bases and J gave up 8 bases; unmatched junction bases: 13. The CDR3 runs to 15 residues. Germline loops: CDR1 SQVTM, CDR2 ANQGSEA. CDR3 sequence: CSVAGGQTGFDEQFF. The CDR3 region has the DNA TGCAGCGTTGCGGGGGGGCAAACGGGGTTCGATGAGCAGTTCTTC.

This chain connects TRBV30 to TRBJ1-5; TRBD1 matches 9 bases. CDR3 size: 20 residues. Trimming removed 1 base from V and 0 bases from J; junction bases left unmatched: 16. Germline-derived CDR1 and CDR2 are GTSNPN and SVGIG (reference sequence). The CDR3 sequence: CAWSAKPQGQGLYSNQPQHF. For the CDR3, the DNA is TGTGCCTGGAGTGCCAAACCCCAGGGACAGGGATTGTATAGCAATCAGCCCCAGCATTTT.

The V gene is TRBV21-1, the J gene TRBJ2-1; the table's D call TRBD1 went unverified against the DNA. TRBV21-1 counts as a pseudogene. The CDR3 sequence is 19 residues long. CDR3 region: CASRPSRTSKRSSYNEQFF. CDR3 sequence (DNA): TGTGCCAGCAGACCCTCGAGGACAAGTAAAAGGAGCTCCTACAATGAGCAGTTCTTC.

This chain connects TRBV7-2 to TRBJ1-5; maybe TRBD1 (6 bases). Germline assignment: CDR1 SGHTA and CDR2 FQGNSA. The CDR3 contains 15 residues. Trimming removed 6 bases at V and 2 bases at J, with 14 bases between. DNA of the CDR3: TGTGCCAGCAGTGAGGACAGTCGGGGCAATCAGCCCCAGCATTTT. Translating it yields CASSEDSRGNQPQHF.